Reported below is one TCR beta chain. This sample is drawn from a study of cytomegalovirus exposure and HLA in healthy donors. It was with 60 Vbeta and 13 Jbeta primers that the PCR ran. Sequencing used immunoSEQ multiplex PCR; TCRdb keeps in-frame clones, though not all of them. The sample includes 120,000 or so clones, around 80% of them seen just once. The CDR3 covers 15 residues. Trimming left V 3 bases short and J 6 bases short, with 17 bases between. Germline CDR1 and CDR2: GTSNPN and SVGIG (reference sequence). This clonotype was obtained from a man aged 30-40 years in good health and CMV-seropositive. This chain connects TRBV30 to TRBJ2-2; no firm D call. Sequenced sample: PBMCs. The DNA of the CDR3 is TGTGCCTGGAGAGCCTCCCCCCAGGATGCCGGGGAGCTGTTTTTT. This encodes CAWRASPQDAGELFF.